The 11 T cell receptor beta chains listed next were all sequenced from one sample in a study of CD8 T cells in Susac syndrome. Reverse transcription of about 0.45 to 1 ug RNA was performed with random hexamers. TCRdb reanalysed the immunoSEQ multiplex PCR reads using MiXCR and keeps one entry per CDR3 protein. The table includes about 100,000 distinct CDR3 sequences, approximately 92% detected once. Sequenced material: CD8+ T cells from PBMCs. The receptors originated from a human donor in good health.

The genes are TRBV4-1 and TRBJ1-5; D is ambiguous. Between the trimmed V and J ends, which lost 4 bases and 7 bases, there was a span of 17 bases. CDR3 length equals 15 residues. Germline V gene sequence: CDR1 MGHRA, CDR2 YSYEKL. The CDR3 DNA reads TGCGCCAGCAGCCCCAGCGGCACGGCGGGGCAGCCCCAGCATTTT. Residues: CASSPSGTAGQPQHF.

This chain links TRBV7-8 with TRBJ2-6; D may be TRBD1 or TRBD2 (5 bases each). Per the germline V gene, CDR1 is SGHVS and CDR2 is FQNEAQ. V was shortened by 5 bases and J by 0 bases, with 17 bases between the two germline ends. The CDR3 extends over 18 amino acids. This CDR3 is CASSGAGTGSSGANVLTF. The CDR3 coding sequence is TGTGCCAGCAGCGGAGCCGGGACGGGGAGCTCTGGGGCCAACGTCCTGACTTTC.

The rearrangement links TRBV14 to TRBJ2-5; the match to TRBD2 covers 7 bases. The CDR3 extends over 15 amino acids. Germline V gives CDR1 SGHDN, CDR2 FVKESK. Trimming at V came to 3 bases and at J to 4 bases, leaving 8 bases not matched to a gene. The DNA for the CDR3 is TGTGCCAGCAGCCACGAAACGGGGGGACGAGAGACCCAGTACTTC. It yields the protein CASSHETGGRETQYF.

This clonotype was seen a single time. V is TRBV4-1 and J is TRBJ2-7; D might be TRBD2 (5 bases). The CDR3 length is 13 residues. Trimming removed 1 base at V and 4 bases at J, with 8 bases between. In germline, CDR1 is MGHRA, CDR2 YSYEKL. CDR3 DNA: TGCGCCAGCAGCCAAGTTCTAGCTTACGAGCAGTACTTC. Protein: CASSQVLAYEQYF.

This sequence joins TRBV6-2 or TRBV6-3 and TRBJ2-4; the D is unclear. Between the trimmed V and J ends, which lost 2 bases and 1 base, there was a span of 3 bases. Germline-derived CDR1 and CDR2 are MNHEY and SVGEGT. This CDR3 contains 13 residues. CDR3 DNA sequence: TGTGCCAGCAGTTACGGCGCCAAAAACATTCAGTACTTC. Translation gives CASSYGAKNIQYF.

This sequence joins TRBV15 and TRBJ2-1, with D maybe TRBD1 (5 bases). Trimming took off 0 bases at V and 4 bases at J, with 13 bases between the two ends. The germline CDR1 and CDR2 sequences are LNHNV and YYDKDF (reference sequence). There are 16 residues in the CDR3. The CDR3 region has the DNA TGTGCCACCAGCAGAGATCGGAGCAGGGCTTACAATGAGCAGTTCTTC. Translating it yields CATSRDRSRAYNEQFF.

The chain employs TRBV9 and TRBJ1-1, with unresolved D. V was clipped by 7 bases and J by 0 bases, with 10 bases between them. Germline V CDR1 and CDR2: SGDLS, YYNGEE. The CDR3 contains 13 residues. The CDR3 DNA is TGTGCCAGCGGAGTTTCCTTGAACACTGAAGCTTTCTTT. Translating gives CASGVSLNTEAFF.

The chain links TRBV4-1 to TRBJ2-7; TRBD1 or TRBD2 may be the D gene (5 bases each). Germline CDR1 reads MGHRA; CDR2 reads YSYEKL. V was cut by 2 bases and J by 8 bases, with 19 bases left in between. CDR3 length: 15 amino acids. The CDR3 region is CASSQRFGTPDKQYF. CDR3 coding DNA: TGCGCCAGCAGCCAACGCTTCGGGACGCCGGACAAGCAGTACTTC.

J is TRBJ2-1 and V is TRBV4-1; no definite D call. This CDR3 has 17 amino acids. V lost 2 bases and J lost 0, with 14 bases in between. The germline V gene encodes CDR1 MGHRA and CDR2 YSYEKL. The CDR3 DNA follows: TGCGCCAGCAGCCAAATTGGGGTCTCCTCCTCCTACAATGAGCAGTTCTTC. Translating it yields CASSQIGVSSSYNEQFF.

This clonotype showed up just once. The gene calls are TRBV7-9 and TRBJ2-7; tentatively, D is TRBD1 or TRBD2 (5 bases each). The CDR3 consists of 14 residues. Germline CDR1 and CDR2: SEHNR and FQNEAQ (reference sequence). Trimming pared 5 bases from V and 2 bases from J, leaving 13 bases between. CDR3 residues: CASSPRDRTYEQYF. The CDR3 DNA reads TGTGCCAGCAGCCCAAGGGACCGCACCTACGAGCAGTACTTC.

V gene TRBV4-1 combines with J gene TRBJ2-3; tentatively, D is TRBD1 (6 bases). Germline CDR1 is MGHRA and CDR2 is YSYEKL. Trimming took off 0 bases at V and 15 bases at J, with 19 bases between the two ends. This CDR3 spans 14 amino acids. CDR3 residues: CASSQENPGHVHYF. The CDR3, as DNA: TGCGCCAGCAGCCAAGAGAATCCGGGACACGTACATTATTTT.